This T cell receptor beta chain appears in the sequencing data of a study of blood T cell repertoires in COVID-19 (dated by TCRdb to 2020 to 2022). With respect to the entire study: Samples covering the acute and convalescent phases of COVID-19 were provided by collaborators in the United States, Italy and Spain. The prospective study material was composed of cDNA or gDNA derived from T cells, B-cell-depleted T cells, or PBMCs. HLA class I and class II types, where available, came from metadata supplied by the sample provider rather than from assay-based typing. Nearly every sample came with metadata listing a de-identified subject ID, COVID-19 status, age in years and sex. The samples were drawn from two sources: the first 160 participants of the ongoing ImmuneRACE study, and 1,254 subjects contributed by 6 global collaborators. A freely available public database, intended as a resource for researchers studying the immune response to SARS-CoV-2, is where the repertoires were released. Subjects who had been exposed to COVID-19, were actively infected with it, or had recovered from it provided the deeply sampled blood TCRbeta repertoires that made up the dataset. Study-wide conclusions, independent of this receptor: The quantity of clinical and demographic metadata differed by source and by participant and was supplied without curation.

Each collaborating institution followed its own protocols to collect whole blood in K2EDTA tubes. For TCRbeta analysis, collaborators shipped samples as frozen whole blood, isolated PBMCs, or DNA extracted from either of those sample types. V ends up 7 bases short and J 4 bases short, with an unmatched junction base count of 6. There are 14 amino acids in the CDR3, from cysteine to phenylalanine inclusive. The read is trimmed to its CDR3 DNA, 42 bases read in frame from base 1. CDR1 and CDR2, looked up from the germline V gene, are SNHLY and FYNNEI. A word on this clone: It has no known antigen specificity. The input lacks base qualities; no much larger clone sits a single base away.

TCRbeta CDR3 regions were amplified from genomic DNA by means of the immunoSEQ Assay, a bias-controlled multiplex PCR. The paper's data handling went like this. The number of nucleated cells in each sample was estimated by amplification of reference gene primers within the assay. To quantify the absolute abundance of each unique TCRbeta CDR3 rearrangement, sequence reads were collapsed and filtered. For each sample, productive Simpson clonality was calculated by taking the square root of Simpson's diversity index across productive rearrangements. TCRdb obtained this table from immuneACCESS and retained in-frame rearrangements with V and J assigned. These tables miss some clones; where compared with another copy, unresolved V genes account for less than half of the shortfall, and the remainder is unexplained. V and J calls plus clone size are reproduced from that table; the DNA served to infer D and trimming. Recorded for this sample are approximately 150,000 clones; about 85% of them occurred a single time. The ten largest account for roughly 2.7% of the sample.

This TCR derives from a human donor with acute or convalescent COVID-19. The donor label of this sample is uncertain. Sequencing was carried out using peripheral blood. The rearranged segments are TRBV2 and TRBJ1-2; 10 junctional bases match TRBD1. Here the CDR3 is given as CASTMTGGVYGYTF. The sequenced DNA: TGTGCCAGCACCATGACAGGGGGCGTCTATGGCTACACCTTC.